This T cell receptor (beta chain) was observed in a study of shared clonotypes between healthy human individuals. With respect to this clone: What it binds is unknown.

Germline V CDR1 and CDR2: SGDLS, YYNGEE. Trimming left V 4 bases short and J 3 bases short, with 11 bases between. This CDR3 comprises 13 residues. Study results and caveats: Generally, naive subsets came out with larger estimated richness than memory subsets. Clonotypes shared by all four sorted-subset donors had higher generation probabilities than non-shared clonotypes.

Genomic DNA from each subset was divided evenly over several immunoSEQ plates. Libraries were prepared by immunoSEQ multiplex PCR; TCRdb keeps only in-frame clonotypes and omits some of them. The table includes some 2,400,000 clones, nearly 97% detected once. Sequenced sample: naive CD4+ T cells sorted from blood. Stated subset: CD45RA+ positively selected. The chain links TRBV9 to TRBJ2-7; D is perhaps TRBD2 (6 bases). The sequence came from a man aged 18-30 years in good health. The CDR3 bases are TGTGCCAGCAGCCTGGGACTCAACTACGAGCAGTACTTC. Its protein product is CASSLGLNYEQYF. Full variable domain (remainder filled in from reference TRBV9 and TRBJ2-7): DSGVTQTPKHLITATGQRVTLRCSPRSGDLSVYWYQQSLDQGLQFLIQYYNGEERAKGNILERFSAQQFPDLHSELNLSSLELGDSALYFCASSLGLNYEQYFGPGTRLTVT.